This entry lists 19 T cell receptor beta chains sequenced from one sample in a study of Tregs in tolerant kidney transplant recipients. Profiling relied on immunoSEQ multiplex PCR, and the TCRdb table lists in-frame clones only, not all of them. The sample consists of tens of thousands of clones, 98% of them appearing once. Specimen: CD4+ T cells from blood, collected before the transplant. All receptors come from a human donor who received a combined kidney and bone marrow transplant.

This chain links TRBV4-1 with TRBJ1-5; TRBD1 aligns across 10 bases. V was clipped by 3 bases and J by 7 bases; unmatched bases: 6. Looked up from germline, CDR1 is MGHRA and CDR2 is YSYEKL. The CDR3 contains 15 residues. The CDR3 protein is CASSQDGTGVQPQHF. CDR3 bases: TGCGCCAGCAGCCAGGATGGGACAGGGGTACAGCCCCAGCATTTT.

The gene calls are TRBV7-9 and TRBJ2-5; 7 nucleotides match TRBD1. CDR1 is SEHNR and CDR2 is FQNEAQ in the germline V gene (reference sequence). Trimming cost V 5 bases and J 1 base; bases outside gene matches: 7. CDR3 length: 15 residues. Here the CDR3 reads CASSPGTAPQETQYF. CDR3 nucleotide sequence: TGTGCCAGCAGCCCCGGGACAGCCCCCCAAGAGACCCAGTACTTC.

J is TRBJ2-3 and V is TRBV7-2; the D is unclear. The CDR3 has 16 residues. The germline V and J ends were trimmed by 1 base and 0 bases, with 11 bases remaining between them. Germline lookup yields CDR1 SGHTA and CDR2 FQGNSA. As DNA, the CDR3 is TGTGCCAGCAGCTTAGTGGGCGCACCTAGCACAGATACGCAGTATTTT. Amino acid sequence: CASSLVGAPSTDTQYF.

The V gene is TRBV10-2, the J gene TRBJ1-5; tentative D call: TRBD1 (5 bases). The CDR3 consists of 14 residues. Trimming shortened V by 5 bases and J by 0 bases, and 8 bases separated the two germline ends. From germline, CDR1 is WSHSY and CDR2 SAAADI. Here the CDR3 reads CASSPTVSNQPQHF. CDR3 nucleotide sequence: TGCGCCAGCAGTCCGACAGTTAGCAATCAGCCCCAGCATTTT.

The V gene is TRBV19, the J gene TRBJ1-4, with D uncertain. The CDR3 length is 14 residues. V gave up 2 bases and J gave up 4 bases, with 8 bases separating them. In germline, CDR1 is LNHDA, CDR2 SQIVND (reference sequence). The CDR3 sequence is CASSINQDNEKLFF. As DNA, the CDR3 is TGTGCCAGTAGTATAAATCAGGATAATGAAAAACTGTTTTTT.

The V call is TRBV5-4, the J call TRBJ2-7, with D perhaps matching TRBD2 (5 bases). The CDR3 has 13 residues. Trimming left V 7 bases short and J 4 bases short, with 15 bases between. Germline CDR1 reads SGHNT; CDR2 reads YYREEE (reference sequence). The CDR3 loop is CASRGQDAYEQYF. DNA for the CDR3: TGTGCCAGCCGAGGGCAGGACGCTTACGAGCAGTACTTC. Full variable domain (outside the CDR3, taken from reference TRBV5-4 and TRBJ2-7): ETGVTQSPTHLIKTRGQQVTLRCSSQSGHNTVSWYQQALGQGPQFIFQYYREEENGRGNFPPRFSGLQFPNYSSELNVNALELDDSALYLCASRGQDAYEQYFGPGTRLTVT.

The chain links TRBV6-1 to TRBJ2-7; TRBD1 matches at 7 bases. This CDR3 region has 14 residues. The germline CDR1 and CDR2 sequences are MNHNS and SASEGT. The ends lost 6 bases at V and 3 bases at J; junction bases unmatched: 8. The CDR3 sequence: CASREQGRYYEQYF. The DNA of the CDR3 is TGTGCCAGCAGGGAACAGGGGCGATACTACGAGCAGTACTTC.

The chain combines TRBV27 with TRBJ2-1; 7 nucleotides align to TRBD2. Per germline, CDR1 MNHEY and CDR2 SMNVEV (reference sequence). Germline trimming cut 6 bases from V and 5 bases from J; bases unmatched to any gene: 1. This CDR3 has 12 residues. CDR3 sequence reads: CASRAGDNEQFF. As DNA, the CDR3 is TGTGCCAGCAGGGCGGGAGACAATGAGCAGTTCTTC.

The V and J genes are TRBV5-1 and TRBJ1-5; 7 nucleotides agree with TRBD1. The CDR3 totals 15 residues. CDR1 is SGHRS, CDR2 YFSETQ, per germline. Unmatched junction bases numbered 4, after V lost 4 bases and J lost 0 bases. CDR3 in DNA: TGCGCCAGCAGCCCCGGGACAGATAGCAATCAGCCCCAGCATTTT. It translates to CASSPGTDSNQPQHF.

This chain uses TRBV10-1 with TRBJ2-5; 11 bases fit TRBD2. J lost 5 bases, V lost 8 bases, and 10 bases had no gene match. The CDR3 is 15 amino acids. Germline V CDR1 and CDR2: WNHNN, SYGVQD (reference sequence). CDR3 loop: CASLIGLAGGETQYF. The CDR3 DNA follows: TGCGCCAGCCTGATCGGCTTAGCGGGGGGGGAGACCCAGTACTTC.

The chain joins TRBV6-5 to TRBJ2-1, with D maybe TRBD2 (5 bases). Trimming took off 2 bases at V and 4 bases at J, with 12 bases between the two ends. The CDR3 length is 15 residues. CDR1 is MNHEY and CDR2 is SVGAGI in the germline V gene. DNA of the CDR3: TGTGCCAGCAGTTACGACTATTTAGAGTACAATGAGCAGTTCTTC. It is translated as CASSYDYLEYNEQFF.

The rearrangement uses TRBV5-1 and TRBJ2-1, with D perhaps matching TRBD2 (5 bases). This CDR3 has 15 residues. V lost 1 base and J 4 bases, leaving 12 bases between the germline ends. Germline V gene lookup returns CDR1 SGHRS and CDR2 YFSETQ. DNA for the CDR3: TGCGCCAGCAGCTTGTCCCCGGGGAGTTACAATGAGCAGTTCTTC. It specifies CASSLSPGSYNEQFF.

This rearrangement joins TRBV11-3 to TRBJ2-1; possible D gene TRBD1, 6 bases. V lost 1 base and J 8 bases, leaving 9 bases between the germline ends. Germline V gives CDR1 SGHNT, CDR2 YENEEA. This CDR3 is 13 amino acids long. The CDR3 spells CASSLAAGDEQFF. CDR3 sequence (DNA): TGTGCCAGCAGCTTAGCAGCAGGGGATGAGCAGTTCTTC.

V gene TRBV15 combines with J gene TRBJ2-1; D is possibly TRBD2 (5 bases). In germline, CDR1 is LNHNV, CDR2 YYDKDF (reference sequence). The V end was cut by 3 bases, the J end by 4 bases, with 10 bases between. The CDR3 is 14 amino acids. CDR3 bases: TGTGCCACCAGCAGGGGAGCGGCTTACAATGAGCAGTTCTTC. Amino acids: CATSRGAAYNEQFF.

The genes are TRBV11-2 and TRBJ2-3; TRBD2 is a possible D gene (6 bases). Trimming stripped 4 bases from V and 0 bases from J, with 20 bases between. Germline CDR1 and CDR2: SGHAT and FQNNGV. The CDR3 is made up of 18 amino acids. The CDR3 DNA reads TGTGCCAGCAGCTCCCCCCCTGGAGGGGCTACTAGCACAGATACGCAGTATTTT. Protein: CASSSPPGGATSTDTQYF.

The genes are TRBV6-6 and TRBJ2-1; 7 bases map to TRBD1. The V gene end was trimmed by 4 bases and the J gene end by 0 bases; junction bases not matched to a gene: 3. Germline assignment: CDR1 MNHNY and CDR2 SVGAGI (reference sequence). This CDR3 is 15 amino acids long. The chain's CDR3 is CASSFGQDSYNEQFF. The CDR3 DNA reads TGTGCCAGCAGTTTTGGACAGGACTCCTACAATGAGCAGTTCTTC.

The chain joins TRBV9 to TRBJ1-1; 9 nucleotides line up with TRBD1. The length of the CDR3 is 16 residues. V was pared by 6 bases and J by 5 bases, with 14 bases of the junction left unmatched. CDR1 SGDLS and CDR2 YYNGEE come from the germline V gene. For the CDR3, the DNA is TGTGCCAGCACCGTGGGACAGGGTGGTGGTTGGACTGAAGCTTTCTTT. Translated: CASTVGQGGGWTEAFF.

The chain combines TRBV4-1 with TRBJ1-2; weak D call: TRBD1 (5 bases). Germline lookup yields CDR1 MGHRA and CDR2 YSYEKL. The V end lost 1 base, the J end lost 4 bases, and 13 bases lay between the germline ends. This CDR3 is built from 15 residues. The CDR3 bases are TGCGCCAGCAGCCAAGGGAGGGGAGCCCTCTATGGCTACACCTTC. Amino acid sequence: CASSQGRGALYGYTF.

This chain joins TRBV29-1 and TRBJ1-1; 8 bases match TRBD1. Germline trimming cut 4 bases from V and 5 bases from J; bases unmatched to any gene: 6. The CDR3 is made up of 13 amino acids. Germline V CDR1 and CDR2: SQVTM, ANQGSEA. The CDR3 protein is CSVAGQGVTEAFF. The DNA for the CDR3 is TGCAGCGTTGCTGGACAGGGAGTGACTGAAGCTTTCTTT.